One sample yielded the 28 T cell receptor beta chains listed below, sequenced in a study of shared clonotypes between healthy human individuals. This table comes from immunoSEQ multiplex PCR, and its TCRdb copy is limited to in-frame clones, with some not included. The table has some 550,000 clones, roughly 97% seen once; the top ten hold 0.045% to 0.07%. Specimen: naive CD4+ T cells sorted from blood. Documented subset: CD45RA+ positively selected. These receptor sequences come from a woman in her thirties in good health.

The rearrangement joins TRBV7-6 to TRBJ2-1, with D possibly called TRBD1 or TRBD2 (5 bases each). The CDR3 spans 18 residues. Germline V gene sequence: CDR1 SGHVS, CDR2 FNYEAQ. The V end was cut by 5 bases, the J end by 0 bases, with 20 bases between. CDR3 DNA sequence: TGTGCCAGCAGCCCGAAGGCAACGAGGGGTCTCTCCTACAATGAGCAGTTCTTC. Protein sequence: CASSPKATRGLSYNEQFF.

This clone has just a few counts. The chain uses TRBV5-1 and TRBJ2-2; 13 bases agree with TRBD2. The CDR3 is 17 amino acids. After removal of 4 bases from V and 4 bases from J, the junction contained 7 bases not matched to a gene. The germline V gene encodes CDR1 SGHRS and CDR2 YFSETQ. The CDR3 reads CASSRTSGSPSTGELFF. For the CDR3, the DNA is TGCGCCAGCAGCCGGACTAGCGGGAGTCCGAGCACCGGGGAGCTGTTTTTT.

This chain joins TRBV19 and TRBJ2-4, with D unclear. This CDR3 contains 15 residues. The germline V gene encodes CDR1 LNHDA and CDR2 SQIVND (reference sequence). V was pared by 5 bases and J by 2 bases, with 13 bases between. CDR3 protein: CASSSVHTSKNIQYF. CDR3 sequence (DNA): TGTGCCAGTAGTTCGGTCCACACATCCAAAAACATTCAGTACTTC. The complete variable domain, with remaining parts taken from reference TRBV19 and TRBJ2-4, reads DGGITQSPKYLFRKEGQNVTLSCEQNLNHDAMYWYRQDPGQGLRLIYYSQIVNDFQKGDIAEGYSVSREKKESFPLTVTSAQKNPTAFYLCASSSVHTSKNIQYFGAGTRLSVL.

V gene TRBV6-5 combines with J gene TRBJ2-3, with 8 bases lining up with TRBD1. After removal of 5 bases from V and 2 bases from J, the junction contained 3 bases not matched to a gene. Germline lookup yields CDR1 MNHEY and CDR2 SVGAGI. This CDR3 has 14 amino acids. This CDR3 reads CASSRDRPTDTQYF. DNA for the CDR3: TGTGCCAGCAGTCGGGACAGGCCCACAGATACGCAGTATTTT.

V is TRBV21-1 and J is TRBJ2-2. TRBV21-1 is tagged as a pseudogene. This CDR3 region has 10 residues. CDR3 protein: CASSKRELFF. CDR3 sequence (DNA): TGTGCCAGCAGCAAACGGGAGCTGTTTTTT.

This chain uses TRBV19 with TRBJ2-1, with TRBD2 matching over 13 bases. V was clipped by 5 bases and J by 2 bases; unmatched bases: 6. CDR3 size: 17 residues. In germline, CDR1 is LNHDA, CDR2 SQIVND (reference sequence). The CDR3 sequence: CASSPGTSGAPYNEQFF. CDR3 DNA sequence: TGTGCCAGTAGTCCCGGGACTAGCGGGGCCCCCTACAATGAGCAGTTCTTC.

The V call is TRBV6-1, the J call TRBJ1-5; D perhaps matches TRBD1 (5 bases). V was cut by 6 bases and J by 1 base, with 13 bases left in between. Looked up from germline, CDR1 is MNHNS and CDR2 is SASEGT. The CDR3 extends over 15 amino acids. The CDR3 bases are TGTGCCAGCAGGAGGGACCGGACAAGCAATCAGCCCCAGCATTTT. Its protein product is CASRRDRTSNQPQHF.

This chain connects TRBV10-3 to TRBJ2-3; 7 bases are a match to TRBD1. The germline CDR1 and CDR2 sequences are ENHRY and SYGVKD. V trimming: 2 bases; J trimming: 6 bases; junction bases outside the gene matches: 2. This CDR3 is built from 13 residues. CDR3 DNA: TGTGCCATCAGTGAGACAGGGGTGGATACGCAGTATTTT. It specifies CAISETGVDTQYF.

The V and J genes are TRBV9 and TRBJ2-2, with D maybe TRBD2 (6 bases). CDR1 SGDLS and CDR2 YYNGEE come from the germline V gene. This CDR3 region has 15 residues. V lost 4 bases and J 6 bases, leaving 16 bases between the germline ends. CDR3 in DNA: TGTGCCAGCAGCCCCAGGGACTCGTACCCCGGGGAGCTGTTTTTT. Protein product: CASSPRDSYPGELFF.

This chain connects TRBV28 to TRBJ2-7; TRBD1 agrees at 11 bases. Trimming removed 4 bases from V and 1 base from J; junction bases left unmatched: 3. The CDR3 has 15 residues. In germline, CDR1 is MDHEN, CDR2 SYDVKM. The CDR3 sequence: CASSWTGGGSYEQYF. CDR3 DNA sequence: TGTGCCAGCAGTTGGACAGGGGGCGGGTCCTACGAGCAGTACTTC.

The count of this clone is one. The chain combines TRBV5-1 with TRBJ2-7; D may correspond to TRBD1 or TRBD2 (5 bases each). Trimming took 0 bases from V and 2 from J, leaving 12 bases between them. Germline V lookup: CDR1 SGHRS, CDR2 YFSETQ. The CDR3 length is 15 residues. In nucleotides, the CDR3 is TGCGCCAGCAGCTTGGGTACTAGGGGTCCCTACGAGCAGTACTTC. Translated, it gives CASSLGTRGPYEQYF.

The chain has TRBV28 and TRBJ2-2; tentatively, D is TRBD1 (6 bases). V lost 10 bases and J lost 3, with 15 bases in between. This CDR3 comprises 14 residues. Germline CDR1 is MDHEN and CDR2 is SYDVKM. This CDR3 is CATKGDVDTGELFF. The CDR3 DNA reads as TGTGCCACCAAGGGGGACGTCGACACCGGGGAGCTGTTTTTT.

The J gene is TRBJ1-2, the V gene TRBV30; D gene unclear. Germline CDR1 reads GTSNPN; CDR2 reads SVGIG (reference sequence). CDR3 length: 17 residues. V was cut by 0 bases and J by 4 bases, with 21 bases left in between. CDR3 nucleotide sequence: TGTGCCTGGAGTGTACTGGGGTCCCCCGGGTGGGGCTATGGCTACACCTTC. Protein: CAWSVLGSPGWGYGYTF.

The CDR3 DNA sequence: TGTGCCAGCAGTCCACAGGGGCTGAACACTGAAGCTTTCTTT. Protein product: CASSPQGLNTEAFF. This chain uses TRBV6-4 with TRBJ1-1; 7 bases line up with TRBD1. The trim removed 5 bases at V and 0 bases at J, leaving 3 bases unmatched. The CDR3 has 14 residues. CDR1 MRHNA and CDR2 SNTAGT come from the germline V gene.

The chain employs TRBV5-5 and TRBJ1-2; D is possibly TRBD1 (6 bases). CDR3 size: 15 residues. Germline V gene lookup returns CDR1 SGHKS and CDR2 YYEKEE (reference sequence). The germline V and J ends were trimmed by 4 bases and 7 bases, with 20 bases remaining between them. The CDR3 DNA reads as TGTGCCAGCAGCCAGGGCTGGCAGGGGATGGCTGGCTACACCTTC. This translates into CASSQGWQGMAGYTF.

The chain is built from TRBV6-1 and TRBJ2-3; D is undetermined. Trimming removed 4 bases from V and 0 bases from J, with 8 bases in between. The CDR3 is 14 residues long. Germline-derived CDR1 and CDR2 are MNHNS and SASEGT. The CDR3 protein is CASSATLSTDTQYF. DNA for the CDR3: TGTGCCAGCAGTGCCACACTTAGCACAGATACGCAGTATTTT.

V usage is TRBV25-1 and J usage is TRBJ2-5; possible D gene TRBD2, 5 bases. CDR1 MGHDK and CDR2 SYGVNS come from the germline V gene. CDR3 length: 16 amino acids. V dropped 2 bases and J dropped 1 base, with 14 bases sitting between them. CDR3: CASSEGVASTQETQYF. CDR3 in DNA: TGTGCCAGCAGTGAAGGAGTAGCGAGCACCCAAGAGACCCAGTACTTC.

For the CDR3, the DNA is TGTGCCTGGAGTCGAGGGGAATATAGCAATCAGCCCCAGCATTTT. Protein sequence: CAWSRGEYSNQPQHF. The chain combines TRBV30 with TRBJ1-5; D is possibly TRBD1 (5 bases). The V gene's germline CDR1 is GTSNPN and CDR2 SVGIG (reference sequence). CDR3 size: 15 residues. V dropped 2 bases and J dropped 0 bases, with 11 bases sitting between them.

The rearrangement joins TRBV10-3 to TRBJ2-7; D is possibly TRBD1 or TRBD2 (5 bases each). Trimming took off 5 bases at V and 0 bases at J, with 23 bases between the two ends. The length of the CDR3 is 18 residues. In germline, CDR1 is ENHRY, CDR2 SYGVKD. CDR3 sequence: CAISRMTRGPTSSYEQYF. The CDR3 DNA reads as TGTGCCATCAGTCGGATGACTCGGGGCCCAACCAGCTCCTACGAGCAGTACTTC.

The V and J genes are TRBV6-6 and TRBJ2-6; D is possibly TRBD1 or TRBD2 (5 bases each). Germline V CDR1 and CDR2: MNHNY, SVGAGI (reference sequence). The length of the CDR3 is 16 residues. V was shortened by 2 bases and J by 4 bases, with 12 bases between the two germline ends. The DNA of the CDR3 is TGTGCCAGCAGTTACGAGGGGCGCGGAGGGGCCAACGTCCTGACTTTC. Protein sequence: CASSYEGRGGANVLTF.

This chain connects TRBV5-1 to TRBJ2-5, with no clear D. The germline gives CDR1 SGHRS, CDR2 YFSETQ. This CDR3 contains 12 residues. With 5 bases removed from V and 1 base from J, the gap between germline ends came to 6 bases. This CDR3 reads CASRVAQETQYF. DNA for the CDR3: TGCGCCAGCAGAGTGGCCCAAGAGACCCAGTACTTC.

The gene calls are TRBV5-1 and TRBJ1-4, with TRBD1 matching over 7 bases. The CDR3 has 14 amino acids. Germline V gives CDR1 SGHRS, CDR2 YFSETQ. After removal of 4 bases from V and 4 bases from J, the junction contained 4 bases not matched to a gene. As DNA, the CDR3 is TGCGCCAGCAGCGTAGGGGGCGGTAATGAAAAACTGTTTTTT. This translates into CASSVGGGNEKLFF.

In the case of this clone: One end of the junction fails to match germline, which may point to a read error. The CDR3 loop reads CANSFRLRDTNEKLFF. In nucleotides, the CDR3 is TGTGCCAACAGTTTTCGCTTAAGGGATACTAATGAAAAACTGTTTTTT. The gene calls are TRBV27 and TRBJ1-4; D not certain. The CDR3 has 16 amino acids. From germline, CDR1 is MNHEY and CDR2 SMNVEV (reference sequence). The full variable domain, in which reference TRBV27 and TRBJ1-4 provide the parts outside the CDR3, is EAQVTQNPRYLITVTGKKLTVTCSQNMNHEYMSWYRQDPGLGLRQIYYSMNVEVTDKGDVPEGYKVSRKEKRNFPLILESPSPNQTSLYFCANSFRLRDTNEKLFFGSGTQLSVL.

The rearrangement links TRBV28 to TRBJ2-3; no clear D. Germline V gene data show CDR1 as MDHEN and CDR2 as SYDVKM. Trimming shortened V by 2 bases and J by 3 bases, and 3 bases separated the two germline ends. CDR3 length equals 12 residues. This CDR3 is CASSLQTDTQYF. The CDR3 DNA follows: TGTGCCAGCAGTTTACAGACAGATACGCAGTATTTT.

The chain carries TRBV4-1 and TRBJ2-5; D is ambiguous. The CDR3 spans 13 residues. V lost 4 bases, J lost 2 bases, and 8 bases lay in between. Germline V gene lookup returns CDR1 MGHRA and CDR2 YSYEKL. This chain's CDR3 is CASSRVVQETQYF. CDR3 bases: TGCGCCAGCAGCCGTGTGGTGCAAGAGACCCAGTACTTC.

The V gene is TRBV29-1, the J gene TRBJ2-1; no reliable D call. Trimming left V 6 bases short and J 0 bases short, with 12 bases between. Germline lookup yields CDR1 SQVTM and CDR2 ANQGSEA. This CDR3 region has 14 residues. The CDR3 bases are TGCAGCGTAGGCGCCCCCCACTCCTACAATGAGCAGTTCTTC. Translation: CSVGAPHSYNEQFF.

The chain carries TRBV7-2 and TRBJ2-1; 7 nucleotides line up with TRBD1. CDR3 length equals 15 residues. Germline V gives CDR1 SGHTA, CDR2 FQGNSA. V lost 4 bases and J lost 2; bases outside the gene matches: 5. The CDR3 reads CASSSGQVAYNEQFF. CDR3 nucleotide sequence: TGTGCCAGCAGCTCCGGACAGGTTGCCTACAATGAGCAGTTCTTC.

The chain's CDR3 is CASSPDPAVGLYEQYF. DNA of the CDR3: TGCGCCAGCAGCCCGGACCCCGCCGTAGGGCTCTACGAGCAGTACTTC. The V gene is TRBV5-1, the J gene TRBJ2-7; no clear D gene. V was cut by 4 bases and J by 3 bases, with 20 bases left in between. Germline loops: CDR1 SGHRS, CDR2 YFSETQ. This CDR3 is 16 amino acids long.